These 19 T cell receptor beta chains originate from one sample sequenced in a study of blood T cell repertoires in COVID-19. The assay was immunoSEQ multiplex PCR, and TCRdb's table has in-frame clones only and misses some. The top ten clones hold 6.5% to 8.5% of a sample with 190,000 or so clones, 82% of them seen once. The sample comprised peripheral blood. These receptors were obtained from a human donor with acute or convalescent COVID-19. The donor label of this sample is uncertain.

This clone came up once. This rearrangement joins TRBV28 to TRBJ2-7; D may be TRBD2 (5 bases). The CDR3 runs 11 residues. The germline gives CDR1 MDHEN, CDR2 SYDVKM. Trimming left V 8 bases short and J 0 bases short, with 5 bases between. The CDR3 DNA sequence: TGTGCCAGCGAGGGCTCCTACGAGCAGTACTTC. This encodes CASEGSYEQYF.

This clone occurred a few times. The chain couples TRBV5-1 to TRBJ1-1; 7 bases are a match to TRBD1. Germline V gene lookup returns CDR1 SGHRS and CDR2 YFSETQ. J was trimmed by 0 bases and V by 4 bases; bases with no gene match: 3. This CDR3 spans 14 amino acids. CDR3 sequence: CASSRQGLNTEAFF. The CDR3 DNA follows: TGCGCCAGCAGCCGACAGGGATTGAACACTGAAGCTTTCTTT.

The J gene is TRBJ1-1, the V gene TRBV12-3 or TRBV12-4; D uncertain. The V end was cut by 7 bases, the J end by 5 bases, with 14 bases between. CDR3 length: 13 amino acids. The CDR3 here is CASTLRSKTEAFF. CDR3 coding DNA: TGTGCCAGCACCCTTCGGAGCAAGACTGAAGCTTTCTTT.

A single count supports this clone. The V gene is TRBV7-3, the J gene TRBJ1-2; 7 bases fit TRBD1. Germline loops: CDR1 SGHTA, CDR2 FQGTGA. The CDR3 is 14 residues long. The J segment lost 2 bases and the V segment lost 4 bases, leaving 4 bases of the junction unmatched. The CDR3 nucleotides read TGTGCCAGCAGCTCCGACAGGGCGAACTATGGCTACACCTTC. It is translated as CASSSDRANYGYTF. The whole variable domain, remainder taken from reference TRBV7-3 and TRBJ1-2, is GAGVSQTPSNKVTEKGKYVELRCDPISGHTALYWYRQSLGQGPEFLIYFQGTGAADDSGLPNDRFFAVRPEGSVSTLKIQRTERGDSAVYLCASSSDRANYGYTFGSGTRLTVV.

The J gene is TRBJ2-7, the V gene TRBV19, with TRBD1 matching 9 bases. Germline values: CDR1 LNHDA, CDR2 SQIVND (reference sequence). The CDR3 covers 14 residues. Unmatched junction bases numbered 6, after V lost 3 bases and J lost 6 bases. The CDR3 DNA sequence: TGTGCCAGTAGTATCGGACAGGGGTTGGGCGAGCAGTACTTC. It codes for CASSIGQGLGEQYF.

The chain uses TRBV15 and TRBJ1-5; 10 nucleotides line up with TRBD1. CDR1 LNHNV and CDR2 YYDKDF come from the germline V gene (reference sequence). The CDR3 length is 18 residues. Losses at the gene ends were 3 bases for V and 1 base for J; bases not matched to a gene: 9. CDR3 DNA sequence: TGTGCCACCAGCAGGCTTCAACCGGGACAGGGGAGCAATCAGCCCCAGCATTTT. Translated, it gives CATSRLQPGQGSNQPQHF. The full variable domain, its missing parts supplied by reference TRBV15 and TRBJ1-5, is DAMVIQNPRYQVTQFGKPVTLSCSQTLNHNVMYWYQQKSSQAPKLLFHYYDKDFNNEADTPDNFQSRRPNTSFCFLDIRSPGLGDTAMYLCATSRLQPGQGSNQPQHFGDGTRLSIL.

This clone is categorized as medium-sized. CDR3 bases: TGCGCCAGCAGCCAAGATGGGACTAGCGGAGGCGTGGGGGAGCTGTTTTTT. It codes for CASSQDGTSGGVGELFF. J is TRBJ2-2 and V is TRBV4-3, with 11 nucleotides matching TRBD2. With V trimmed by 0 bases and J by 8 bases, 8 bases remained unmatched. This CDR3 is 17 amino acids long. Looked up from germline, CDR1 is LGHNA and CDR2 is YSLEER.

The genes are TRBV6-4 and TRBJ1-6; D remains ambiguous. The germline gives CDR1 MRHNA, CDR2 SNTAGT. Trimming shortened V by 3 bases and J by 6 bases, and 6 bases separated the two germline ends. The CDR3 totals 13 residues. The CDR3 region has the DNA TGTGCCAGCAGTGAGGGCGCTAATTCACCCCTCCACTTT. Protein sequence: CASSEGANSPLHF.

The V gene is TRBV3-1 (or the pseudogene TRBV3-2), the J gene TRBJ2-7; 10 positions agree with TRBD1. The CDR3 loop spans 13 amino acids. After removal of 4 bases from V and 12 bases from J, the junction contained 9 bases not matched to a gene. Germline CDR1 and CDR2: LGHDT and YNNKEL (reference sequence). The CDR3, as DNA: TGTGCCAGCAGCCTCGGGACAGGGGTCGGTGGGTACTTC. This gives the protein CASSLGTGVGGYF.

The chain has TRBV7-9 and TRBJ1-5; no reliable D call. The V end was cut by 7 bases, the J end by 0 bases, with 16 bases between. The CDR3 extends over 16 amino acids. Germline V gene lookup returns CDR1 SEHNR and CDR2 FQNEAQ (reference sequence). CDR3 amino acids: CASTHTRGYSNQPQHF. In DNA, the CDR3 is TGTGCCAGCACTCATACGCGGGGTTATAGCAATCAGCCCCAGCATTTT.

The rearrangement joins TRBV18 to TRBJ2-4; D perhaps matches TRBD2 (6 bases). CDR1 and CDR2 from the germline V gene are KGHSH and LQKENI. This CDR3 region has 16 residues. Trimming removed 3 bases from V and 5 bases from J, with 17 bases in between. CDR3 DNA sequence: TGTGCCAGCTCACCGGAGGGCAGGCCGAGGGAAAACATTCAGTACTTC. This translates into CASSPEGRPRENIQYF.

Only one count was recorded for this clone. The chain combines TRBV19 with TRBJ2-1, with D possibly being TRBD1 (5 bases). The length of the CDR3 is 14 residues. Germline assignment: CDR1 LNHDA and CDR2 SQIVND (reference sequence). Trimming removed 7 bases at V and 7 bases at J, with 17 bases between. The CDR3 sequence: CASKEDGARNEQFF. CDR3 DNA: TGTGCCAGTAAAGAGGATGGGGCACGTAATGAGCAGTTCTTC. Looking up the rest from reference TRBV19 and TRBJ2-1 gives the full variable domain: DGGITQSPKYLFRKEGQNVTLSCEQNLNHDAMYWYRQDPGQGLRLIYYSQIVNDFQKGDIAEGYSVSREKKESFPLTVTSAQKNPTAFYLCASKEDGARNEQFFGPGTRLTVL.

The chain combines TRBV3-1 (or the pseudogene TRBV3-2) with TRBJ2-1, with 13 nucleotides matching TRBD2. The germline V gene encodes CDR1 LGHDT and CDR2 YNNKEL (reference sequence). The CDR3 loop spans 17 amino acids. After removal of 0 bases from V and 13 bases from J, the junction contained 12 bases not matched to a gene. CDR3 sequence: CASSQDTGLAGSSRQFF. The CDR3 region has the DNA TGTGCCAGCAGCCAAGATACGGGACTAGCGGGATCAAGTCGTCAGTTCTTC.

This chain joins TRBV6-1 and TRBJ1-5; the D gene is possibly TRBD1 (6 bases). V lost 1 base and J lost 7, with 14 bases in between. This CDR3 comprises 15 residues. The germline gives CDR1 MNHNS, CDR2 SASEGT. The chain's CDR3 is CASSEGSTGPQPQHF. The CDR3 DNA follows: TGTGCCAGCAGTGAAGGAAGTACAGGGCCCCAGCCCCAGCATTTT.

This chain links TRBV15 with TRBJ2-7; the match to TRBD2 covers 9 bases. The CDR3 is 13 amino acids. The ends lost 3 bases at V and 5 bases at J; junction bases unmatched: 2. The germline gives CDR1 LNHNV, CDR2 YYDKDF (reference sequence). Here the CDR3 reads CATSRLAGNEQYF. The DNA for the CDR3 is TGTGCCACCAGCAGGCTAGCGGGAAACGAGCAGTACTTC.

The J gene is TRBJ2-1, the V gene TRBV5-1; 7 bases agree with TRBD1. The CDR3 is 15 amino acids. J was trimmed by 0 bases and V by 4 bases; bases with no gene match: 4. Germline loops: CDR1 SGHRS, CDR2 YFSETQ. The CDR3 loop reads CASSEGTVSYNEQFF. CDR3 DNA sequence: TGCGCCAGCAGCGAAGGGACAGTCTCCTACAATGAGCAGTTCTTC.

In DNA, the CDR3 is TGCGCCAGCAGCCTCCCGGGACAGGGGGCCGAAAAACTGTTTTTT. Translation: CASSLPGQGAEKLFF. This sequence joins TRBV5-1 and TRBJ1-4; TRBD1 aligns across 12 bases. Looked up from germline, CDR1 is SGHRS and CDR2 is YFSETQ. The CDR3 sequence is 15 residues long. The J segment lost 8 bases and the V segment lost 4 bases, leaving 6 bases of the junction unmatched.

The count of this clone is one. The chain links TRBV18 to TRBJ2-7; D remains unclear. The V end lost 2 bases, the J end lost 3 bases, and 11 bases lay between the germline ends. The CDR3 sequence is 14 residues long. Germline CDR1 reads KGHSH; CDR2 reads LQKENI. The CDR3 loop is CASSPEQSGYEQYF. The DNA for the CDR3 is TGTGCCAGCTCACCAGAACAGTCCGGCTACGAGCAGTACTTC.

Details on this clone: The same CDR3 can be traced to other DNA sequences in this sample. The chain combines TRBV7-2 with TRBJ1-6; 7 bases match TRBD1. CDR1 and CDR2 (germline): SGHTA, FQGNSA. The ends lost 5 bases at V and 7 bases at J; junction bases unmatched: 5. CDR3 size: 14 residues. CDR3: CASSPGTANSPLHF. CDR3 sequence (DNA): TGTGCCAGCAGCCCGGGGACAGCGAATTCACCCCTCCACTTT. Supplemented by reference TRBV7-2 and TRBJ1-6, the full variable domain reads GAGVSQSPSNKVTEKGKDVELRCDPISGHTALYWYRQSLGQGLEFLIYFQGNSAPDKSGLPSDRFSAERTGGSVSTLTIQRTQQEDSAVYLCASSPGTANSPLHFGNGTRLTVT.